This entry concerns a single T cell receptor beta chain. Cohort placement rested on clinical history that participants reported themselves. This CDR3 is 13 amino acids long. Germline values: CDR1 SNHLY, CDR2 FYNNEI. V gave up 11 bases and J gave up 1 base; unmatched junction bases: 7. The sample is drawn from a study of blood T cell repertoires in COVID-19. Study in general: Some COVID-19 samples were acute and others convalescent; all came from the United States, Italy and Spain. Sample material is recorded as cDNA or gDNA derived from T cells, B-cell-depleted T cells, or PBMCs.

Under the authors' procedure: Estimation of nucleated cell counts was performed using reference gene primer amplification. Assay used: immunoSEQ multiplex PCR; TCRdb lists only in-frame clones, some missing. Clone size and the V and J calls come from that table; the DNA yielded D and trimming. The data hold 230,000 or so clones, with about nine tenths observed a single time. Sequencing was done on a sample of PBMCs or T cells enriched from blood (not recorded which). The chain is built from TRBV2 and TRBJ1-1; 7 bases fit TRBD1. The TCR originated in a woman between 40 and 55 years old with acute COVID-19. For the CDR3, the DNA is TGTGCCGGATCGACAGGGACGAACACTGAAGCTTTCTTT. Translating gives CAGSTGTNTEAFF.